This T cell receptor beta chain was profiled in a study of T cell responses to AZD1222 COVID-19 vaccine. The data were produced by immunoSEQ multiplex PCR, yet TCRdb's version contains in-frame clones alone and is incomplete. The sample includes about 150,000 clones, over 75% seen only once; the top ten take around 1.9%. This clone was seen a handful of times. Its antigen is not identified. General study results and limits: Donors in the cohort were predominantly white British and more often female, and clonal diversity was possibly underestimated. Repertoires were obtained only post-peak T cell response. Spike-specific TCR breadth and depth grew following two AZD1222 doses.

The V end lost 3 bases, the J end lost 2 bases, and 11 bases lay between the germline ends. Germline V CDR1 and CDR2: LGHDT, YNNKEL (reference sequence). CDR3 length: 15 residues. This material consisted of peripheral blood, taken on day 0 of AZD1222 vaccination. This sequence originates from an adult in good health. The J gene is TRBJ1-5, the V gene TRBV3-1 (or the pseudogene TRBV3-2); unclear D gene. Here the CDR3 DNA reads TGTGCCAGCAGCCAGGGGAGATCTGGCAATCAGCCCCAGCATTTT. Amino acids: CASSQGRSGNQPQHF.